The 11 T cell receptor beta chains below all came from one sample that was sequenced in a study of T-cell memory formation after mild COVID-19. Each CDR3 protein gets one entry after TCRdb re-called the 5' RACE reads with MiXCR. Among roughly 240,000 distinct CDR3 sequences listed, around 15% were seen once. Sequencing input: PBMCs or a T cell subset sorted from them (not recorded which). These receptors were collected from a man aged 18 to 29 who had mild COVID-19 (a few samples of this study predate the infection). Cell type and time point are not known.

This clonotype was seen repeatedly, ten times or more. This rearrangement joins TRBV6-8 to TRBJ2-1; D may be TRBD1 or TRBD2 (5 bases each). Germline values: CDR1 MNHGY, CDR2 SAAAGT. Trimming cost V 5 bases and J 3 bases, with 20 bases left between them. The CDR3 contains 17 residues. The CDR3 DNA sequence: TGTGCCAGCAGTACCCCACTTCCCGGGGCCTTCTACAATGAGCAGTTCTTC. As protein: CASSTPLPGAFYNEQFF.

The chain is built from TRBV11-2 and TRBJ2-5, with 9 bases identical to TRBD2. This CDR3 is 17 amino acids long. Per germline, CDR1 SGHAT and CDR2 FQNNGV. The V segment lost 1 base and the J segment 5 bases; nucleotides outside the gene matches: 11. The CDR3 bases are TGTGCCAGCAGCTTAGGACGTACTAGCGGGCCAGGGGAGACCCAGTACTTC. Protein sequence: CASSLGRTSGPGETQYF.

The V and J genes are TRBV11-3 and TRBJ2-2, with 12 nucleotides matching TRBD1. CDR3 length: 17 residues. The V segment lost 1 base and the J segment 7 bases; nucleotides outside the gene matches: 7. Germline V CDR1 and CDR2: SGHNT, YENEEA. CDR3 DNA: TGTGCCAGCAGCTTAGCAGGGACAGGGGGCCCCCGCGGGGAGCTGTTTTTT. Protein sequence: CASSLAGTGGPRGELFF.

This clonotype has a handful of counts. The rearrangement joins TRBV3-1 to TRBJ2-3; 8 bases match TRBD2. V was clipped by 0 bases and J by 2 bases; unmatched bases: 7. Germline-derived CDR1 and CDR2 are LGHDT and YNNKEL (reference sequence). This CDR3 spans 17 amino acids. This CDR3 reads CASSQDDRTSNTDTQYF. CDR3 DNA sequence: TGTGCCAGCAGCCAAGATGATAGGACTAGCAACACAGATACGCAGTATTTT.

This clonotype has a handful of counts. The chain recombines TRBV19 with TRBJ2-1; TRBD2 matches at 10 bases. The CDR3 runs 14 residues. V trimming: 8 bases; J trimming: 9 bases; junction bases outside the gene matches: 10. Per the germline V gene, CDR1 is LNHDA and CDR2 is SQIVND (reference sequence). The CDR3: CASRKRGGPSEQFF. DNA for the CDR3: TGTGCCAGTCGCAAGCGGGGGGGCCCGAGTGAGCAGTTCTTC.

The chain links TRBV6-6 to TRBJ2-7; 13 bases are shared with TRBD2. Trimming cost V 4 bases and J 5 bases; bases outside gene matches: 8. Germline values: CDR1 MNHNY, CDR2 SVGAGI (reference sequence). There are 16 residues in the CDR3. CDR3 residues: CASSLLAGGKQDEQYV. The CDR3 nucleotides read TGTGCCAGCAGTTTACTAGCGGGGGGGAAACAGGACGAGCAGTACGTC.

There are many counts of this clonotype. The chain combines TRBV5-1 with TRBJ2-1, with TRBD1 matching 8 bases. With 4 bases clipped from V and 10 bases from J, the junction kept 7 bases outside the gene matches. CDR1 and CDR2 from the germline V gene are SGHRS and YFSETQ. The CDR3 loop spans 13 amino acids. The CDR3, as DNA: TGCGCCAGCAGCCCGGACAGGGTTCGGGAGCAGTTCTTC. Translation gives CASSPDRVREQFF.

The chain couples TRBV4-3 to TRBJ1-2; the D gene is possibly TRBD1 (6 bases). The CDR3 length is 15 residues. Trimming left V 0 bases short and J 8 bases short, with 16 bases between. Germline CDR1 is LGHNA and CDR2 is YSLEER. As DNA, the CDR3 is TGCGCCAGCAGCCAAGATTCGATCAGGGGAGACGGCTACACCTTC. Its translation: CASSQDSIRGDGYTF.

The V gene is TRBV12-3 or TRBV12-4, the J gene TRBJ2-4; D is tentatively TRBD1 or TRBD2 (7 bases each). Trimming pared 7 bases from V and 8 bases from J, leaving 21 bases between. CDR3 length: 15 residues. The CDR3 protein is CASTLRGGFGYIQYF. The CDR3 nucleotides read TGTGCCAGCACCCTCAGGGGGGGGTTCGGGTACATTCAGTACTTC.

This clonotype was detected ten times or more. The chain recombines TRBV7-2 with TRBJ2-2; 8 bases agree with TRBD1. After removal of 5 bases from V and 4 bases from J, the junction contained 6 bases not matched to a gene. CDR1 SGHTA and CDR2 FQGNSA come from the germline V gene. The CDR3 is 15 amino acids. The CDR3 loop is CASSQTGAGTGELFF. The CDR3 DNA reads TGTGCCAGCAGCCAGACAGGGGCGGGCACCGGGGAGCTGTTTTTT.

This chain uses TRBV9 with TRBJ2-2, with 7 bases lining up with TRBD2. The CDR3 contains 15 residues. Germline V gene sequence: CDR1 SGDLS, CDR2 YYNGEE. V shed 0 bases, J shed 4 bases, and the junction held 3 bases outside the gene matches. The CDR3: CASSVDLAVTGELFF. In DNA form, the CDR3 reads TGTGCCAGCAGCGTAGATCTAGCGGTCACCGGGGAGCTGTTTTTT. The entire variable domain, with the rest obtained from reference TRBV9 and TRBJ2-2, is as follows: DSGVTQTPKHLITATGQRVTLRCSPRSGDLSVYWYQQSLDQGLQFLIQYYNGEERAKGNILERFSAQQFPDLHSELNLSSLELGDSALYFCASSVDLAVTGELFFGEGSRLTVL.